One and the same sample provided the 14 T cell receptor beta chains below, sequenced in a study of blood T cell repertoires in COVID-19 (TCRdb year 2020). Libraries were constructed by the immunoSEQ multiplex PCR assay. The source is immuneACCESS, and TCRdb retained only in-frame sequences with V and J called. Part of the clones is not carried over; for the studies checked, unresolved V genes explain less than half of this, and the remainder is unexplained. The sample profile shows around 230,000 clones; more than 75% of them were found once. Around a tenth of the sample rests with the top ten. The sequenced material came from peripheral blood. Receptor source: a man between 45 and 60 years old with COVID-19, enrolled during active disease.

This chain uses TRBV6-5 with TRBJ1-2, with D possibly TRBD1 on 6 matching bases. This CDR3 contains 13 residues. CDR1 MNHEY and CDR2 SVGAGI come from the germline V gene. The ends were cut back, 7 bases at V and 1 base at J, with 10 bases in the middle. The CDR3 is CASNGDNNYGYTF. The CDR3 DNA is TGTGCCAGCAATGGGGACAATAACTATGGCTACACCTTC.

The chain combines TRBV10-3 with TRBJ1-1; possibly TRBD1 for D (6 bases). This CDR3 contains 16 residues. V was cut by 6 bases and J by 3 bases, with 20 bases left in between. CDR1 and CDR2 from the germline V gene are ENHRY and SYGVKD. The CDR3 region is CAIRLSQGKYDTEAFF. In DNA, the CDR3 is TGTGCCATCAGACTATCACAGGGAAAATATGACACTGAAGCTTTCTTT.

This chain connects TRBV7-3 to TRBJ2-1; 11 nucleotides agree with TRBD2. The CDR3 loop spans 13 amino acids. V gave up 5 bases and J gave up 12 bases; unmatched junction bases: 6. Germline V gives CDR1 SGHTA, CDR2 FQGTGA. CDR3 amino acids: CASSNSGGEAQFF. The DNA of the CDR3 is TGTGCCAGCAGCAATAGCGGGGGGGAAGCGCAGTTCTTC. Drawing the rest from reference TRBV7-3 and TRBJ2-1, the complete variable domain is GAGVSQTPSNKVTEKGKYVELRCDPISGHTALYWYRQSLGQGPEFLIYFQGTGAADDSGLPNDRFFAVRPEGSVSTLKIQRTERGDSAVYLCASSNSGGEAQFFGPGTRLTVL.

This clone was recorded only once. The chain couples TRBV7-3 to TRBJ2-1; D may be TRBD1 (5 bases). CDR3 length: 12 residues. Germline lookup yields CDR1 SGHTA and CDR2 FQGTGA. The V gene lost 2 bases and the J gene lost 10 bases, with 9 bases spanning the gap. In nucleotides, the CDR3 is TGTGCCAGCAGCTTAGACAGCCAGGAGCAGTTCTTC. This encodes CASSLDSQEQFF.

The chain recombines TRBV18 with TRBJ2-5; TRBD2 agrees at 14 bases. Germline assignment: CDR1 KGHSH and CDR2 LQKENI. The CDR3 is 17 amino acids. V gave up 3 bases and J gave up 4 bases; unmatched junction bases: 7. The DNA for the CDR3 is TGTGCCAGCTCACCCCGGACTAGCGGGGGGCTAGTAGAGACCCAGTACTTC. It encodes CASSPRTSGGLVETQYF.

This clone has ten or more counts. The chain carries TRBV7-9 and TRBJ1-6, with D unresolved. The CDR3 extends over 14 amino acids. Per the germline V gene, CDR1 is SEHNR and CDR2 is FQNEAQ (reference sequence). V lost 5 bases, J lost 6 bases, and 11 bases lay in between. CDR3 protein: CASSQENGNSPLHF. CDR3 sequence (DNA): TGTGCCAGCAGCCAGGAAAATGGTAATTCACCCCTCCACTTT.

The sample holds one count of this clone. The chain has TRBV28 and TRBJ1-1; 7 positions match TRBD1. The CDR3 consists of 15 residues. CDR1 is MDHEN and CDR2 is SYDVKM in the germline V gene. With V trimmed by 7 bases and J by 5 bases, 13 bases remained unmatched. The CDR3 nucleotides read TGTGCCAGCATAGCTATAGCAACAGGGGTAACTGAAGCTTTCTTT. Its protein is CASIAIATGVTEAFF. The full variable domain, with the rest looked up from reference TRBV28 and TRBJ1-1, is DVKVTQSSRYLVKRTGEKVFLECVQDMDHENMFWYRQDPGLGLRLIYFSYDVKMKEKGDIPEGYSVSREKKERFSLILESASTNQTSMYLCASIAIATGVTEAFFGQGTRLTVV.

This sequence joins TRBV7-2 and TRBJ2-3, with 11 bases matching TRBD2. Germline CDR1 and CDR2: SGHTA and FQGNSA. The CDR3 runs 18 residues. V shed 1 base, J shed 0 bases, and the junction held 6 bases outside the gene matches. The CDR3 sequence: CASSLGLAGGTSTDTQYF. The CDR3 DNA sequence: TGTGCCAGCAGCTTAGGTCTAGCGGGGGGAACTAGCACAGATACGCAGTATTTT.

The table lists this clone with a few counts. J is TRBJ1-6 and V is TRBV7-2; TRBD1 aligns across 9 bases. CDR3 length: 15 residues. V shed 4 bases and J 6 bases; nucleotides not matched to a gene: 4. The germline V gene encodes CDR1 SGHTA and CDR2 FQGNSA. This CDR3 is CASSYRTGANSPLHF. DNA for the CDR3: TGTGCCAGCAGCTACCGGACAGGGGCTAATTCACCCCTCCACTTT. Combining the CDR3 with reference TRBV7-2 and TRBJ1-6 gives the whole variable domain GAGVSQSPSNKVTEKGKDVELRCDPISGHTALYWYRQSLGQGLEFLIYFQGNSAPDKSGLPSDRFSAERTGGSVSTLTIQRTQQEDSAVYLCASSYRTGANSPLHFGNGTRLTVT.

The chain recombines TRBV19 with TRBJ2-7; D call uncertain. The ends were cut back, 8 bases at V and 0 bases at J, with 11 bases in the middle. The germline CDR1 and CDR2 sequences are LNHDA and SQIVND (reference sequence). This CDR3 comprises 13 residues. CDR3 sequence: CASDDGFSYEQYF. The CDR3, as DNA: TGTGCCAGTGATGACGGGTTCTCCTACGAGCAGTACTTC.

CDR3: CASSLLAGGNEQFF. The CDR3 DNA is TGTGCCAGTAGTCTCCTAGCGGGAGGCAATGAGCAGTTCTTC. The genes are TRBV19 and TRBJ2-1, with 11 nucleotides matching TRBD2. Per germline, CDR1 LNHDA and CDR2 SQIVND (reference sequence). The CDR3 totals 14 residues. The junction had 3 bases not matched to a gene; V was cut back by 5 bases and J by 6 bases.

The CDR3 DNA is TGCGCCAGCAGCCAAGTACGGAGCTCCTACAATGAGCAGTTCTTC. This gives the protein CASSQVRSSYNEQFF. The chain joins TRBV4-3 to TRBJ2-1, with D hard to call. V was cut by 1 base and J by 0 bases, with 7 bases left in between. Germline-derived CDR1 and CDR2 are LGHNA and YSLEER. CDR3 length: 15 residues.

V and J are TRBV6-5 and TRBJ1-2; TRBD1 agrees at 11 bases. Trimming removed 4 bases from V and 6 bases from J; junction bases left unmatched: 4. The CDR3 consists of 14 residues. Germline loops: CDR1 MNHEY, CDR2 SVGAGI. This CDR3 is CASSLMDRGHGYTF. CDR3 nucleotides: TGTGCCAGCAGTTTGATGGACAGGGGGCATGGCTACACCTTC.

The rearrangement links TRBV6-2 or TRBV6-3 to TRBJ1-6, with 11 bases lining up with TRBD1. The V and J ends lost 6 bases and 6 bases, in that order; junction bases with no gene match: 4. This CDR3 spans 15 amino acids. CDR1 MNHEY and CDR2 SVGEGT come from the germline V gene. CDR3: CASSFGTGGNSPLHF. CDR3 sequence (DNA): TGTGCCAGCAGCTTCGGGACAGGGGGTAATTCACCCCTCCACTTT.